This T cell receptor beta chain came from a study of T cell responses to AZD1222 COVID-19 vaccine (dated by TCRdb to the early 2020s). Regarding the study in general: AZD1222 recipients whose second dose came at about 4 weeks and those whose second dose came at about 12 weeks were combined into one group, since spike-specific TCR depth and breadth did not differ between the two schedules. A total of approximately 240 trial participants underwent TCR sequencing, of whom about 200 received two doses of AZD1222 and 26 received two doses of the MenACWY control vaccine. Trial participants were enrolled by age into 18-55, 56-69 and 70-plus year subgroups, with around 150, 28 and 57 TCR-sequenced participants respectively. Overall study results and their limits: Participants were mostly white British, with more females than males. The authors suggested clonal diversity may have been underestimated. The whole spike protein was spanned by vaccine-associated CD4 TCRs, and dominant responses were seen in regions 160-218 and 743-854. The 56-69-year group was small, and its depth increase did not reach significance, likely because of low power. After two AZD1222 doses, both the breadth and the depth of spike-specific TCRs were significantly higher than at day 0 and than in MenACWY recipients. Conclusions about previously exposed vaccinees are limited, since just five or six AZD1222 recipients were seropositive for SARS-CoV-2 at baseline. Because no samples from the day 14 peak response were available, repertoires could be characterized only after the peak T cell response. Reportedly, close to half of the unique spike-specific TCRs recognized epitopes lying outside the regions that are mutated in the B.1.351 and B.1.1.7 variants.

Remarks on this clone: What this receptor recognizes is not known. Base-call qualities are not available, and no considerably larger clone is one nucleotide away.

The intended sense of this specimen's time point label: baseline before first vaccination. The vaccinee samples were drawn from two UK trials, COV001 and COV002, one of which was a single-blind randomized controlled phase 2/3 trial testing AZD1222 (ChAdOx1 nCoV-19) in healthy adults. For TCRbeta chain sequencing, PBMC samples were collected from trial participants at day 0 and at day 28 after the second dose. The germline V gene supplies CDR1 SGHRS and CDR2 YFSETQ. For this chain, trimming is 4 bases at the V end and 1 base at the J end, and the number of junction bases without a gene match is 6. Reading from cysteine to phenylalanine, the CDR3 counts 17 amino acids. Just CDR3 DNA is preserved here, 51 bases in frame from base 1. The CDR3 regions of human TCRbeta chains were subjected to immunosequencing. Per the source publication's procedure: TCRs in the repertoires were matched against a reference library of SARS-CoV-2-specific TCRs that had been generated with the MIRA antigen-specificity platform. Breadth meant the fraction of unique TCRs that were SARS-CoV-2-associated, whereas depth meant the fraction of total T cells that were SARS-CoV-2-associated. Using the MIRA data, each spike-specific TCR was assigned both to the spike region to which the TCR was reactive and to a CD4 or CD8 class. Log10-transformed breadth and depth values were compared by one-way ANOVA with Sidak's multiple comparisons tests. The clones in this table, taken by TCRdb from immuneACCESS, are in-frame only. Not every clone is retained; where verified, under half of the shortfall comes from an unresolved V gene, and the cause of the rest is unknown. The V and J calls and clone size are taken from that table; D and trimming were inferred from the DNA. The sample contains approximately 100,000 clones, just under 95% of them found a single time. The ten largest account for about 2.2% of the sample.

The material was peripheral blood, obtained on day 0 of AZD1222 vaccination. Recombination linked TRBV5-1 to TRBJ2-1; 12 middle bases align to TRBD2. The TCR comes from an adult in good health. The nucleotide sequence is TGCGCCAGCAGCCCAACGACTAGCGGGAGATCCTACAATGAGCAGTTCTTC. It translates to CASSPTTSGRSYNEQFF.